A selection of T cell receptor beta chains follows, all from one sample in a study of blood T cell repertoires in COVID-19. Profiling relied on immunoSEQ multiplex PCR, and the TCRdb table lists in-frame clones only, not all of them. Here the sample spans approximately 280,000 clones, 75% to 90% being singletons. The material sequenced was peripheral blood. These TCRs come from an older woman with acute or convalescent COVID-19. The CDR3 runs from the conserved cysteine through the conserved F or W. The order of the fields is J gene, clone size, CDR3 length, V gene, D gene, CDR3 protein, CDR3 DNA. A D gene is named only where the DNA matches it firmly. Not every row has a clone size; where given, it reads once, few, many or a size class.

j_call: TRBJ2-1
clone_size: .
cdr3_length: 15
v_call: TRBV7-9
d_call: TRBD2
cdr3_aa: CASSQAGGPNNEQFF
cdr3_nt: TGTGCCAGCAGCCAAGCGGGGGGCCCCAACAATGAGCAGTTCTTC

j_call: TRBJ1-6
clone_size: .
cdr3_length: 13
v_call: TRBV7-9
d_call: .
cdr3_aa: CASSFDRNSPLHF
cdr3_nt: TGTGCCAGCAGCTTCGACAGAAACTCACCCCTCCACTTT

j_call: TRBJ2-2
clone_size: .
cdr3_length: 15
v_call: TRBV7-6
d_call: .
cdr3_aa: CASSPQVLGSGELFF
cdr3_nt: TGTGCCAGCAGCCCCCAGGTTCTGGGTTCCGGGGAGCTGTTTTTT

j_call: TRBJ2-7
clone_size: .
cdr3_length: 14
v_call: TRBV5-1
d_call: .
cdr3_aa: CASSLQGLSYEQYF
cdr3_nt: TGCGCCAGCAGCCTACAGGGCCTCTCCTACGAGCAGTACTTC

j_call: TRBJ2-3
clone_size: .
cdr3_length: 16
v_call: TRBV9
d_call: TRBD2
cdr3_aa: CASSWLGGSSTDTQYF
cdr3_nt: TGTGCCAGCAGTTGGTTGGGCGGGAGTAGCACAGATACGCAGTATTTT

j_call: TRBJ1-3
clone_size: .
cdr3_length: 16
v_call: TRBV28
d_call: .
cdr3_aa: CASSWGGAPSGNTIYF
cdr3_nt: TGTGCCAGCAGTTGGGGGGGTGCACCCTCTGGAAACACCATATATTTT

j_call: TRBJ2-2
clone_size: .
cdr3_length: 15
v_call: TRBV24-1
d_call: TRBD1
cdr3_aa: CATSGHRGKGGELFF
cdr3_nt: TGTGCCACCAGTGGTCACAGGGGGAAAGGCGGGGAGCTGTTTTTT

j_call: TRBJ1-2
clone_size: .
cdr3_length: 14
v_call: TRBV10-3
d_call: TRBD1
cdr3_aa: CAIFKTGGNYGYTF
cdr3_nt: TGTGCCATCTTTAAGACAGGGGGAAACTATGGCTACACCTTC

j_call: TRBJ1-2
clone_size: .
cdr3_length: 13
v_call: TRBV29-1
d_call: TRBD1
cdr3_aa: CSVERDRGYGYTF
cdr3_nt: TGCAGCGTTGAAAGGGACAGGGGCTATGGCTACACCTTC

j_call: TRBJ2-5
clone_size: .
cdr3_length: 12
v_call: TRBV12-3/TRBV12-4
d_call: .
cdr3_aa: CASSLLGQTQYF
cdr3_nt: TGTGCCAGCAGTTTACTGGGGCAGACCCAGTACTTC

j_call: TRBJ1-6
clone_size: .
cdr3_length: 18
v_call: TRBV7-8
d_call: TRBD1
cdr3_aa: CASSLAGDSSSYNSPLHF
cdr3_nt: TGTGCCAGCAGCTTAGCAGGGGACAGCAGCTCCTATAATTCACCCCTCCACTTT

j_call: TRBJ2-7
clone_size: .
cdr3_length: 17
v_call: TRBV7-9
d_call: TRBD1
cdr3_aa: CASSRSDQGGTPYEQYF
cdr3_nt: TGTGCCAGCAGCCGTTCCGATCAAGGGGGCACCCCCTACGAGCAGTACTTC

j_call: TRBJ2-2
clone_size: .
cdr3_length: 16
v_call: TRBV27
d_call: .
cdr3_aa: CASSNQGWYNTGELFF
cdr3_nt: TGTGCCAGCAGTAACCAGGGTTGGTATAACACCGGGGAGCTGTTTTTT

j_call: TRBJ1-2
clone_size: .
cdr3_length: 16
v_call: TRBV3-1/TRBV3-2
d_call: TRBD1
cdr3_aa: CASSPTGTGGANGYTF
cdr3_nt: TGTGCCAGCAGCCCGACCGGGACAGGGGGCGCAAATGGCTACACCTTC

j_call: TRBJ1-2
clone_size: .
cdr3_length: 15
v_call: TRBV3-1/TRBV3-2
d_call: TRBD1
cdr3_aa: CASSQGTGGRYGYTF
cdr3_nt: TGTGCCAGCAGCCAGGGGACAGGGGGCAGGTATGGCTACACCTTC

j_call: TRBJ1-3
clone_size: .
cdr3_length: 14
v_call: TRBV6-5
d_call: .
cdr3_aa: CASSYEGDGNTIYF
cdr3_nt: TGTGCCAGCAGTTACGAGGGGGACGGAAACACCATATATTTT

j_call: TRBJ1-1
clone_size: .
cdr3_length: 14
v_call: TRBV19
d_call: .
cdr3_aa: CASILRGAATEAFF
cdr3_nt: TGTGCCAGTATTCTCAGGGGCGCGGCCACTGAAGCTTTCTTT

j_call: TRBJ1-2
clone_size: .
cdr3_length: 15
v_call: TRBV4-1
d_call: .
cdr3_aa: CASSQSPGGSYGYTF
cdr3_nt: TGCGCCAGCAGCCAATCCCCGGGAGGATCATATGGCTACACCTTC

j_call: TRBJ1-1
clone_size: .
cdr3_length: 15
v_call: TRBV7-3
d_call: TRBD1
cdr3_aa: CASSATGATHTEAFF
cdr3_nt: TGTGCCAGCAGCGCGACAGGGGCTACCCACACTGAAGCTTTCTTT

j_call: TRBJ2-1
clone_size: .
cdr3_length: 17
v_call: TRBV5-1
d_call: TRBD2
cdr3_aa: CATRLGRGLGVVDEQFF
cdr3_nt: TGCGCCACCCGCCTTGGACGAGGACTAGGGGTTGTCGATGAGCAGTTCTTC

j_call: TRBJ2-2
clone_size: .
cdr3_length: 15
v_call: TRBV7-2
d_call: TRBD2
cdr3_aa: CASSLGLAETGELFF
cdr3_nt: TGTGCCAGCAGCTTAGGACTAGCGGAAACCGGGGAGCTGTTTTTT

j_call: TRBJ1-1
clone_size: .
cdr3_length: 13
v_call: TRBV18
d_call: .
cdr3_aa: CASSPLEGTEAFF
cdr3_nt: TGTGCCAGCTCACCGCTGGAGGGGACTGAAGCTTTCTTT

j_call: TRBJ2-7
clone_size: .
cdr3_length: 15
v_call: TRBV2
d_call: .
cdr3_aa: CASSEAGWVIDEQYF
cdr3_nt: TGTGCCAGCAGTGAAGCCGGGTGGGTCATCGACGAGCAGTACTTC

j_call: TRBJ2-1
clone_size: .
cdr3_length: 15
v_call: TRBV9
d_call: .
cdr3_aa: CASSVLGEPYNEQFF
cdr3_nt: TGTGCCAGCAGCGTCCTTGGAGAACCCTACAATGAGCAGTTCTTC

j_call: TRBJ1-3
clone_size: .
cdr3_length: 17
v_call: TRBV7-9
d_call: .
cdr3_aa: CASSPTWAGGSGNTIYF
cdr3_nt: TGTGCCAGCAGCCCGACTTGGGCGGGGGGCTCTGGAAACACCATATATTTT

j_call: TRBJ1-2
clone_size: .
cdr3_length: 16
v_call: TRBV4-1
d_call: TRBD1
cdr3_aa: CASSHRGTGGYYGYTF
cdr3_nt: TGCGCCAGCAGCCATCGCGGGACAGGGGGGTACTATGGCTACACCTTC

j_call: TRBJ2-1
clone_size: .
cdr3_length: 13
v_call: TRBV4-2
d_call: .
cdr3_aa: CASSTEGGNEQFF
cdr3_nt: TGTGCCAGCAGCACGGAGGGGGGGAATGAGCAGTTCTTC

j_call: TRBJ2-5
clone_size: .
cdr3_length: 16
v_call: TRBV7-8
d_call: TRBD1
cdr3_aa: CASSFYLTGGEETQYF
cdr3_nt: TGTGCCAGCAGCTTCTACTTGACAGGGGGCGAAGAGACCCAGTACTTC

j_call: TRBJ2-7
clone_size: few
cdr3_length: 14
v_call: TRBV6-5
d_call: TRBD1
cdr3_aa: CASKRGPFSYEQYF
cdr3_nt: TGTGCCAGCAAGAGGGGGCCCTTCTCCTACGAGCAGTACTTC

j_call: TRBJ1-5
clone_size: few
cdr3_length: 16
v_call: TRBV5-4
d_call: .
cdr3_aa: CASSLAGAGGNQPQHF
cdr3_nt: TGTGCCAGCAGCTTGGCAGGGGCAGGGGGCAATCAGCCCCAGCATTTT

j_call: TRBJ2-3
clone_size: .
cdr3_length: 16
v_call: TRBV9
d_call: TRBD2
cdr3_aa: CASSPLAGGSTDTQYF
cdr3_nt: TGTGCCAGCAGCCCATTAGCGGGGGGGAGCACAGATACGCAGTATTTT

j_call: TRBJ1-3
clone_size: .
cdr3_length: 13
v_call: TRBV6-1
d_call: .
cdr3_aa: CASSEGRGNTIYF
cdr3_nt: TGTGCCAGCAGTGAAGGTCGTGGAAACACCATATATTTT

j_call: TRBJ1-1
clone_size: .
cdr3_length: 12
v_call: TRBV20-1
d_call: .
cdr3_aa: CSASRDTTEAFF
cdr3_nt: TGCAGTGCTAGTCGCGATACCACTGAAGCTTTCTTT

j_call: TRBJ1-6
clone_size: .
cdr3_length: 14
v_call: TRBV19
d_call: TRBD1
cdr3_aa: CASSWDRENSPLHF
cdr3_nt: TGTGCCAGTAGTTGGGACAGGGAGAATTCACCCCTCCACTTT

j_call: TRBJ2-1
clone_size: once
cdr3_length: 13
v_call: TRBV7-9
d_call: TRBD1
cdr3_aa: CASSANTGGKEFF
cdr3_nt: TGTGCCAGCAGCGCAAATACAGGGGGCAAGGAGTTCTTC

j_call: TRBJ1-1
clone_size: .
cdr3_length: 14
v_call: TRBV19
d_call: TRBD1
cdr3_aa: CASMGRTGATEAFF
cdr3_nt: TGTGCCAGTATGGGACGGACAGGGGCCACTGAAGCTTTCTTT

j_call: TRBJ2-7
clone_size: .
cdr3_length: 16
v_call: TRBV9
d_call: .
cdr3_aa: CASSVEGEMDPYEQYF
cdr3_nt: TGTGCCAGCAGCGTAGAGGGGGAAATGGACCCATACGAGCAGTACTTC

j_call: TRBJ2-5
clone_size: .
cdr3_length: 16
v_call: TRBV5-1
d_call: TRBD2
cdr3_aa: CASSLGPGTSGETQYF
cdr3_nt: TGCGCCAGCAGCTTGGGGCCCGGGACTAGCGGCGAGACCCAGTACTTC

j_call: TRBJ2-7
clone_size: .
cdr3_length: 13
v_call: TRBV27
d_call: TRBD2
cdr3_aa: CASSLWGGYEQYF
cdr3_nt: TGTGCCAGCAGTTTATGGGGGGGGTACGAGCAGTACTTC

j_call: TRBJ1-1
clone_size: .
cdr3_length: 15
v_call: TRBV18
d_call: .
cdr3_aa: CASSPPQGMNTEAFF
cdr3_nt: TGTGCCAGCTCACCACCTCAGGGTATGAACACTGAAGCTTTCTTT

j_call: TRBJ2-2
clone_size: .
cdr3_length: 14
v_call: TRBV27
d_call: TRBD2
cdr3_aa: CASIAGGNTGELFF
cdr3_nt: TGTGCCAGCATAGCGGGAGGGAACACCGGGGAGCTGTTTTTT

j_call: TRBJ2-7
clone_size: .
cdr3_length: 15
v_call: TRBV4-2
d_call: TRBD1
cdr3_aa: CASSQDWTGSYEQYF
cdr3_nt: TGTGCCAGCAGCCAAGATTGGACAGGGTCCTACGAGCAGTACTTC